The 23 T cell receptor beta chains presented below share a single source sample, sequenced in a study of T cells after yellow fever vaccination. Via MiXCR, TCRdb re-called the 5' RACE reads, giving one row per CDR3 protein. The sample contains more than 300,000 distinct CDR3 sequences, around 4.3% of which appear only once. Sample: PBMCs, taken 15 days after the yellow fever booster vaccination. Receptor source: a man aged 18 to 35 who received the YFV17D yellow fever vaccine.

This clonotype has a handful of counts. The gene calls are TRBV27 and TRBJ1-4, with 7 bases matching TRBD1. CDR1 and CDR2 (germline): MNHEY, SMNVEV (reference sequence). J was trimmed by 4 bases and V by 6 bases; bases with no gene match: 11. The CDR3 extends over 16 amino acids. The CDR3 nucleotides read TGTGCCAGCAGGCCAGCTCGACAGGGCCGTAATGAAAAACTGTTTTTT. Its translation: CASRPARQGRNEKLFF.

This clonotype appeared a few times. At one boundary the junction diverges from the germline segment, which might be a read error. The chain has TRBV12-3 or TRBV12-4 and TRBJ2-1, with D perhaps TRBD2 (6 bases). The CDR3 contains 11 residues. CDR3 DNA: TGTGCCAGCAGCTTAGCGGCCGAGCAGTTCTTC. This translates into CASSLAAEQFF.

The CDR3 DNA reads TGCGCCAGCAGCCAAGATACTTCACCGGCAGATACGCAGTATTTT. Protein product: CASSQDTSPADTQYF. The chain is built from TRBV4-3 and TRBJ2-3; no clear D gene. The V end was cut by 0 bases, the J end by 4 bases, with 11 bases between. Germline V lookup: CDR1 LGHNA, CDR2 YSLEER. The CDR3 extends over 15 amino acids.

Comments on this clonotype: At one end, the junction sequence differs from germline, possibly due to a read error. The CDR3 nucleotides read TGTGACAGCAGCCCTGACTGGGGGCTTCTAGAGCAGTTCTTC. Translation: CDSSPDWGLLEQFF. The chain joins TRBV6-2 or TRBV6-3 to TRBJ2-1; a weak D match, TRBD1 (6 bases). Per the germline V gene, CDR1 is MNHEY and CDR2 is SVGEGT. This CDR3 spans 14 amino acids.

This clonotype has a count of ten or more. The V call is TRBV7-6, the J call TRBJ2-5, with 14 bases lining up with TRBD2. Germline V gene sequence: CDR1 SGHVS, CDR2 FNYEAQ. V dropped 2 bases and J dropped 7; count of bases not matched to a gene: 6. CDR3 length equals 16 residues. The CDR3 is CASSLLGLAGGGTQYF. The CDR3 DNA is TGTGCCAGCAGCTTACTTGGACTAGCGGGAGGAGGGACCCAGTACTTC. The entire variable domain, with the rest obtained from reference TRBV7-6 and TRBJ2-5, is as follows: GAGVSQSPRYKVTKRGQDVALRCDPISGHVSLYWYRQALGQGPEFLTYFNYEAQQDKSGLPNDRFSAERPEGSISTLTIQRTEQRDSAMYRCASSLLGLAGGGTQYFGPGTRLLVL.

This clonotype appeared a few times. J is TRBJ2-6 and V is TRBV5-6; 7 nucleotides align to TRBD1. The germline gives CDR1 SGHDT, CDR2 YYEEEE. This CDR3 has 18 amino acids. V shed 0 bases and J 1 base; nucleotides not matched to a gene: 7. Here the CDR3 reads CASSLETGQVSGANVLTF. CDR3 nucleotide sequence: TGTGCCAGCAGCTTGGAGACAGGACAGGTGTCTGGGGCCAACGTCCTGACTTTC.

Details on this clonotype: This may be a read error: a much more frequent sequence differs by one nucleotide. The rearrangement links TRBV20-1 to TRBJ2-5, with D possibly being TRBD1 (7 bases). This CDR3 has 15 amino acids. Trimming took 5 bases from V and 5 from J, leaving 21 bases between them. CDR1 DFQATT and CDR2 SNEGSKA come from the germline V gene (reference sequence). The CDR3 bases are TGCAGTGCTCAGGGGGGACCGCCTATTCACGAGACCCAGTACTTC. Its protein product is CSAQGGPPIHETQYF.

This clonotype was recorded at least ten times. V gene TRBV20-1 combines with J gene TRBJ1-1; 8 bases align to TRBD1. V trimming: 4 bases; J trimming: 2 bases; junction bases outside the gene matches: 6. The germline gives CDR1 DFQATT, CDR2 SNEGSKA (reference sequence). This CDR3 comprises 14 residues. The CDR3 nucleotides read TGCAGTGCTATCCCCGGGACAGGTAACACTGAAGCTTTCTTT. Protein: CSAIPGTGNTEAFF.

This clonotype turned up a few times. J is TRBJ2-1 and V is TRBV29-1, with a tentative D call TRBD2 (5 bases). V gave up 6 bases and J gave up 3 bases, with 12 bases separating them. Germline V gene sequence: CDR1 SQVTM, CDR2 ANQGSEA. The CDR3 loop spans 13 amino acids. The CDR3 DNA reads TGCAGCGTCGAGCGGCAGTTCTACAATGAGCAGTTCTTC. Its translation: CSVERQFYNEQFF.

The rearrangement uses TRBV30 and TRBJ2-7; 8 bases agree with TRBD2. Germline CDR1 GTSNPN, CDR2 SVGIG (reference sequence). This CDR3 contains 15 residues. Trimming cost V 3 bases and J 5 bases; bases outside gene matches: 12. CDR3 bases: TGTGCCTGGAGATTGGCGGGGGGTAGGGCGGACGAGCAGTACTTC. As protein: CAWRLAGGRADEQYF.

This clonotype has more than one count but fewer than ten. J is TRBJ2-3 and V is TRBV5-1; D is undetermined. Trimming stripped 1 base from V and 1 base from J, with 13 bases between. This CDR3 contains 16 residues. Germline assignment: CDR1 SGHRS and CDR2 YFSETQ. CDR3: CASSLFGTRGTDTQYF. CDR3 in DNA: TGCGCCAGCAGCTTGTTCGGAACCCGGGGCACAGATACGCAGTATTTT.

The rearrangement joins TRBV9 to TRBJ2-3; D possibly matches TRBD1 or TRBD2 (6 bases each). Between the trimmed V and J ends, which lost 0 bases and 4 bases, there was a span of 9 bases. The V gene's germline CDR1 is SGDLS and CDR2 YYNGEE. The CDR3 runs 14 residues. CDR3 amino acids: CASSVVGGADTQYF. The DNA for the CDR3 is TGTGCCAGCAGCGTAGTGGGGGGCGCAGATACGCAGTATTTT.

This clonotype was counted many times. The rearrangement joins TRBV7-9 to TRBJ2-7; 7 bases fit TRBD1. The CDR3 has 12 residues. Germline trimming cut 6 bases from V and 5 bases from J; bases unmatched to any gene: 4. The germline gives CDR1 SEHNR, CDR2 FQNEAQ (reference sequence). The CDR3 DNA reads TGTGCCAGCAGTCCGACAGGGCACGAGCAGTACTTC. Translated, it gives CASSPTGHEQYF.

This clonotype showed up just a few times. The chain carries TRBV5-1 and TRBJ2-4; a possible D gene is TRBD1 (5 bases). This CDR3 has 11 residues. Germline V gene sequence: CDR1 SGHRS, CDR2 YFSETQ. The V gene lost 6 bases and the J gene lost 7 bases, with 8 bases spanning the gap. The CDR3 here is CASKDTNIQYF. In DNA, the CDR3 is TGCGCCAGCAAGGACACCAACATTCAGTACTTC. The variable domain in full, completed from reference TRBV5-1 and TRBJ2-4, reads KAGVTQTPRYLIKTRGQQVTLSCSPISGHRSVSWYQQTPGQGLQFLFEYFSETQRNKGNFPGRFSGRQFSNSRSEMNVSTLELGDSALYLCASKDTNIQYFGAGTRLSVL.

This clonotype showed up many times. This chain connects TRBV5-1 to TRBJ2-7; 8 bases align to TRBD2. The CDR3 sequence is 13 residues long. Germline values: CDR1 SGHRS, CDR2 YFSETQ. The V segment lost 4 bases and the J segment 5 bases; nucleotides outside the gene matches: 5. DNA of the CDR3: TGCGCCAGCAGCCTGGGACTAGAGGACGAGCAGTACTTC. Amino acid sequence: CASSLGLEDEQYF.

This clonotype occurred many times. The chain joins TRBV5-1 to TRBJ2-2; D could derive from TRBD1 or TRBD2 (5 bases each). This CDR3 region has 15 residues. The V end was cut by 1 base, the J end by 3 bases, with 10 bases between. From germline, CDR1 is SGHRS and CDR2 YFSETQ. The CDR3 spells CASSLTRGHTGELFF. CDR3 bases: TGCGCCAGCAGCTTGACGAGGGGCCACACCGGGGAGCTGTTTTTT.

This clonotype was observed a few times. V usage is TRBV7-9 and J usage is TRBJ1-6, with 8 bases matching TRBD1. Unmatched junction bases numbered 10, after V lost 5 bases and J lost 10 bases. The CDR3 runs to 15 residues. CDR1 and CDR2 (germline): SEHNR, FQNEAQ (reference sequence). The CDR3 here is CASSLDRGRGSPLHF. The CDR3 DNA follows: TGTGCCAGCAGCCTCGACAGGGGTCGGGGATCACCCCTCCACTTT.

This clonotype was seen many times. V and J are TRBV10-2 and TRBJ2-1; 8 bases line up with TRBD2. The CDR3 is made up of 14 amino acids. Germline V CDR1 and CDR2: WSHSY, SAAADI. With V trimmed by 7 bases and J by 7 bases, 9 bases remained unmatched. The CDR3 loop reads CASKRSGGLNEQFF. CDR3 DNA: TGCGCCAGCAAGCGCAGCGGGGGCCTTAATGAGCAGTTCTTC.

This clonotype was detected ten times or more. The chain recombines TRBV6-5 with TRBJ2-7; TRBD1 matches at 8 bases. Germline V gene data show CDR1 as MNHEY and CDR2 as SVGAGI. The V gene end was trimmed by 6 bases and the J gene end by 2 bases; junction bases not matched to a gene: 3. This CDR3 has 13 amino acids. The CDR3 DNA sequence: TGTGCCAGCAGGCCGGGACAGGCCTACGAGCAGTACTTC. Translation gives CASRPGQAYEQYF.

This clonotype came up many times. The chain is built from TRBV29-1 and TRBJ2-7; possible D gene TRBD1, 5 bases. The germline V gene has CDR1 SQVTM and CDR2 ANQGSEA. V lost 2 bases and J 7 bases, leaving 15 bases between the germline ends. CDR3 size: 13 residues. For the CDR3, the DNA is TGCAGCGTTGAAAGGGCAGTCCCAGGGGAGCAGTACTTC. This encodes CSVERAVPGEQYF.

This clonotype was seen ten or more times. The genes are TRBV12-3 or TRBV12-4 and TRBJ2-1, with D perhaps being TRBD1 or TRBD2 (5 bases each). V was shortened by 2 bases and J by 4 bases, with 12 bases between the two germline ends. This CDR3 is 15 amino acids long. CDR3 sequence: CASSLWGTNYNEQFF. CDR3 sequence (DNA): TGTGCCAGCAGTTTATGGGGGACCAATTACAATGAGCAGTTCTTC.

This clonotype was detected many times. The chain links TRBV6-4 to TRBJ2-1, with 7 bases matching TRBD2. Germline values: CDR1 MRHNA, CDR2 SNTAGT. Trimming cost V 3 bases and J 9 bases; bases outside gene matches: 5. This CDR3 spans 13 amino acids. Written as DNA, the CDR3 is TGTGCCAGCAGTGATACTAGCGTTTCTGAGCAGTTCTTC. Translating it yields CASSDTSVSEQFF.

This clonotype was seen a few times. V gene TRBV2 combines with J gene TRBJ2-5, with D perhaps matching TRBD1 or TRBD2 (6 bases each). This CDR3 is built from 13 residues. Trimming took off 11 bases at V and 5 bases at J, with 18 bases between the two ends. CDR1 and CDR2 (germline): SNHLY, FYNNEI. DNA of the CDR3: TGTGCCCGGGGGCTAGCAATGGGGGAGACCCAGTACTTC. Encoded protein: CARGLAMGETQYF.